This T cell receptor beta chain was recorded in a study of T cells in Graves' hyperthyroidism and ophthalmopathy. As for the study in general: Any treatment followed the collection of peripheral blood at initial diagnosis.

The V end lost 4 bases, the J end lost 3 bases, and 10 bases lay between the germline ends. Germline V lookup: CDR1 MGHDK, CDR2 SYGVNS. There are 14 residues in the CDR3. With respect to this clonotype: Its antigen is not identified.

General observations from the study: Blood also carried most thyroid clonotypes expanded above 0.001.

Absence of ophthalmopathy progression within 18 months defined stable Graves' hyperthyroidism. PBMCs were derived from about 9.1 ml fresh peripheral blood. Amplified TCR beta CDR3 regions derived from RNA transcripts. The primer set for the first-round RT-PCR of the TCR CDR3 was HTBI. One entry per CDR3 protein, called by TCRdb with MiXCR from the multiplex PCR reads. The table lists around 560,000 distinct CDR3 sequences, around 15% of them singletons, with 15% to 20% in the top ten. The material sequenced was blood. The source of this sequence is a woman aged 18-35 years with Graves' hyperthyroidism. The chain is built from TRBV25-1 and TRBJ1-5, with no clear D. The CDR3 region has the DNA TGTGCCAGCAGTGCTCCGGGCCTCAATCAGCCCCAGCATTTT. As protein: CASSAPGLNQPQHF.